This TCR beta chain was identified in a study of T cells in Graves' hyperthyroidism and ophthalmopathy. The germline CDR1 and CDR2 sequences are MNHNS and SASEGT. The CDR3 sequence is 14 residues long. The V and J ends lost 5 bases and 3 bases, in that order; junction bases with no gene match: 5. RNA transcripts gave rise to amplified TCR beta CDR3 regions. A first-round RT-PCR of the TCR CDR3 used the HTBI primer set. Using its own MiXCR run on the multiplex PCR reads, TCRdb lists one record per CDR3 protein. The sample carries roughly 360,000 distinct CDR3 sequences, roughly 14% recorded once. Sequenced material: blood. This rearrangement joins TRBV6-1 to TRBJ2-3; 7 positions match TRBD2. The TCR comes from a man younger than 45 with Graves' hyperthyroidism that later progressed to Graves' ophthalmopathy. The chain's CDR3 is CASSISGYTDTQYF. CDR3 in DNA: TGTGCCAGCAGTATTAGCGGGTATACAGATACGCAGTATTTT.